Described below is a single TCR beta chain sequence and its context. Its antigen remains unidentified. This sample's treatment: oral pan-JAK inhibitor, 5-10 mg twice daily. The sample comes from a study of CD8+ T cells in alopecia areata. Study-level findings and limits: With patients, TCR sharing proved less clear than in mice, a difference possibly related to HLA.

Following extraction, RNA underwent reverse transcription to cDNA, which served as the sequencing template. The repertoire was sequenced with immunoSEQ multiplex PCR; TCRdb's copy has only in-frame clones and lacks some. This sample has 150,000 or so clones, with 58% found just once. From germline, CDR1 is GTSNPN and CDR2 SVGIG (reference sequence). The CDR3 consists of 13 residues. The V gene lost 1 base and the J gene lost 4 bases, with 10 bases spanning the gap. The sequence derives from a human donor with alopecia areata. Material: CD4+ T cells sorted from blood, obtained between weeks 55 and 65, from a patient treated with tofacitinib. This chain joins TRBV30 and TRBJ1-2; D is undetermined. CDR3: CAWSDSGVYGYTF. The CDR3 DNA follows: TGTGCCTGGAGTGATTCCGGGGTCTATGGCTACACCTTC.